This T cell receptor beta chain was sequenced in a study of blood T cell repertoires in COVID-19. Across the study: COVID-19 samples from acute and convalescent phases originated in the United States, Italy and Spain.

Between the trimmed V and J ends, which lost 0 bases and 11 bases, there was a span of 18 bases. CDR3 size: 16 residues. Per germline, CDR1 SGHRS and CDR2 YFSETQ. Authors' data handling: Cell counts per sample came from amplifying reference gene primers. Assay: immunoSEQ multiplex PCR; the TCRdb copy retains only in-frame clones and omits some. From that table come the V and J calls and clone size; the DNA was used to work out D and trimming. The sample has over 10,000 clones, approximately 78% seen once. This chain links TRBV5-1 with TRBJ1-6, with D possibly TRBD1 on 6 matching bases. The TCR comes from a human donor in a cohort sampled during active COVID-19. The sample comprised peripheral blood. This chain's CDR3 is CASSLGDRTPIPPLHF. DNA for the CDR3: TGCGCCAGCAGCTTGGGAGACAGGACACCAATTCCACCCCTCCACTTT.